This TCR beta chain was obtained from a study of CD8+CD57+ T cells in acquired aplastic anemia. In the study overall: Average DNA yield from sorted CD4+ and CD8+ cells was around 3.2 ug. Read counts for CD4+ cells (from healthy donors) averaged about 10.8 million. General observations from the study: Between the patient and control groups, CD8+ Simpson's diversity did not differ significantly. About 27 shared CD8+ CDR3s appeared highly expressed within patients' immunodominant clones.

Investigators profiled TCR beta VDJ and CDR3 from genomic DNA template. Using its own MiXCR run on the reads, TCRdb lists one record per CDR3 protein. This table has over 150,000 distinct CDR3 sequences, 54% appearing once. This clonotype was seen once. Its antigen is unknown. Trimming cost V 1 base and J 4 bases, with 16 bases left between them. Germline loops: CDR1 SGHDN, CDR2 FVKESK. This CDR3 comprises 16 residues. This TCR came from a human donor in good health, serving as a control. What was sequenced was sorted CD4+, CD8+, or CD8+CD57+ T cells (not recorded which) from PBMCs. The chain has TRBV14 and TRBJ2-5, with D maybe TRBD1 (6 bases). The CDR3 loop reads CASSQARHRDRETQYF. For the CDR3, the DNA is TGTGCCAGCAGCCAAGCTCGGCACAGGGATCGAGAGACCCAGTACTTC.